Sequencing of this TCR beta chain was carried out in a study of blood T cells in healthy people across ages. Germline V gene sequence: CDR1 SGHVS, CDR2 FQNEAQ. The CDR3 runs to 16 residues. V lost 5 bases to trimming and J lost 4 bases, with 18 bases between them. Through a sample-barcoded 5' primer and a J-beta primer mix, a second PCR was run for roughly 7 to 12 cycles. A template-switch adaptor that had 12 random nucleotides put a tag on each cDNA molecule. In TCRdb, the 5' RACE reads were re-called with MiXCR into one record per CDR3 protein. The table lists about a million distinct CDR3 sequences, around two fifths of them singletons, with about an eighth in the top ten. This clonotype was found once.

The sample was blood. The chain has TRBV7-8 and TRBJ1-5, with a weak D call TRBD1 (5 bases). This TCR derives from a man younger than 35 in good health. DNA of the CDR3: TGTGCCAGCAGCCCAAGTGGGGGGATCGGGAATCAGCCCCAGCATTTT. Amino acids: CASSPSGGIGNQPQHF.